This entry lists 5 T cell receptor beta chains sequenced from one sample in a study of T cell repertoires in cytomegalovirus infection. From the reads, TCRdb called clonotypes with MiXCR, one entry per CDR3 protein. This table holds fewer than 300,000 distinct CDR3 sequences, about a quarter found once. Sequencing was performed on PBMCs. The receptors here all came from a human donor in good health (CMV status not recorded). Some clones in this sample may be carry-over from other donors' samples.

V and J are TRBV2 and TRBJ2-2; no clear D gene. CDR3 length equals 12 residues. Trimming took 4 bases from V and 4 from J, leaving 4 bases between them. The germline gives CDR1 SNHLY, CDR2 FYNNEI. The CDR3 DNA reads TGTGCCAGCAGTGTTCTCACCGGGGAGCTGTTTTTT. It encodes CASSVLTGELFF.

This clonotype came up many times. This rearrangement joins TRBV7-2 to TRBJ2-3; the match to TRBD2 covers 9 bases. CDR1 and CDR2 from the germline V gene are SGHTA and FQGNSA. Germline trimming cut 4 bases from V and 0 bases from J; bases unmatched to any gene: 5. The CDR3 runs 16 residues. CDR3 sequence: CASSSTSGTSTDTQYF. The CDR3 DNA sequence: TGTGCCAGCAGCTCGACTAGCGGAACTAGCACAGATACGCAGTATTTT. Together with reference TRBV7-2 and TRBJ2-3, the CDR3 gives the full variable domain: GAGVSQSPSNKVTEKGKDVELRCDPISGHTALYWYRQSLGQGLEFLIYFQGNSAPDKSGLPSDRFSAERTGGSVSTLTIQRTQQEDSAVYLCASSSTSGTSTDTQYFGPGTRLTVL.

This clonotype showed up just a few times. The chain links TRBV7-9 to TRBJ2-5; D gene ambiguous. The ends were cut back, 3 bases at V and 4 bases at J, with 9 bases in the middle. CDR3 length: 13 amino acids. CDR1 and CDR2 (germline): SEHNR, FQNEAQ (reference sequence). The CDR3 DNA follows: TGTGCCAGCAGCTTTATTTCTGGAGAGACCCAGTACTTC. It is translated as CASSFISGETQYF.

This clonotype has more than one count but fewer than ten. This rearrangement joins TRBV7-2 to TRBJ2-7; D gene ambiguous. The CDR3 loop spans 13 amino acids. V lost 6 bases and J 6 bases, leaving 15 bases between the germline ends. Per the germline V gene, CDR1 is SGHTA and CDR2 is FQGNSA. CDR3 amino acids: CASSTGPSLEQYF. The CDR3 bases are TGTGCCAGCAGTACCGGGCCTTCCCTCGAGCAGTACTTC.

The chain combines TRBV29-1 with TRBJ2-1; 7 positions match TRBD1. CDR3 length: 12 residues. V was pared by 7 bases and J by 8 bases, with 8 bases of the junction left unmatched. Looked up from germline, CDR1 is SQVTM and CDR2 is ANQGSEA. The CDR3 loop is CSGGTVIDEQFF. For the CDR3, the DNA is TGCAGCGGGGGGACAGTAATTGATGAGCAGTTCTTC.